This is a list of T cell receptor beta chains from one sample in a study of beta chain features in type 1 diabetes. Libraries were prepared by immunoSEQ multiplex PCR; TCRdb keeps only in-frame clonotypes and omits some of them. Of about 260,000 clones in the sample, around 21% are singletons; the top ten hold 0.028%. The sequenced material came from naive CD4+ T cells from blood. Source of these receptors: a woman aged 40 to 49 with type 1 diabetes. The CDR3 runs from the conserved cysteine through the conserved F or W.

TRBV9,TRBJ2-7,CASSPAGSYEQYF
TRBV5-1,TRBJ2-4,CASSPGQSKNIQYF
TRBV19,TRBJ2-5,CASSTGHGGGKTQYF
TRBV9,TRBJ2-7,CASSGPDWYEQYF
TRBV4-2,TRBJ2-3,CASSPYRTADTQYF
TRBV7-3,TRBJ2-1,CASSLGTSGRGEQFF
TRBV11-1,TRBJ2-7,CASSYRDRAYEQYF
TRBV21-1,TRBJ1-1,CASTPTGRNTEAFF
TRBV9,TRBJ1-2,CASTGQGRYGYTF
TRBV2,TRBJ2-7,CASSGSSGGGKVEQYF
TRBV27,TRBJ2-7,CASSRTGLEQYF
TRBV2,TRBJ2-1,CASSEELAGEGEQFF
TRBV5-6,TRBJ1-2,CASSSYYGYTF
TRBV9,TRBJ2-5,CASSPRTSGTQETQYF
TRBV7-8,TRBJ1-1,CASSQRDPTEAFF
TRBV9,TRBJ2-3,CASGIAGGSSTDTQYF
TRBV4-3,TRBJ1-2,CASSRHDRVGYTF
TRBV5-1,TRBJ1-4,CASSLVSQGSEKLFF
TRBV7-2,TRBJ2-1,CASSPGTGEGNEQFF
TRBV30,TRBJ2-7,CAGQGLYEQYF
TRBV29-1,TRBJ1-1,CSVKKQLNTEAFF
TRBV5-4,TRBJ2-3,CASSAGDPSTDTQYF
TRBV29-1,TRBJ2-5,CSGGQGYQETQYF
TRBV30,TRBJ2-3,CAWSSGKGRNTQYF
TRBV9,TRBJ2-6,CASSVVSSGANVLTF
TRBV29-1,TRBJ2-2,CSVEDRRGTGELFF
TRBV4-1,TRBJ1-1,CASSPGTGRVEAFF
TRBV7-2,TRBJ2-5,CASTLGAGQETQYF
TRBV30,TRBJ1-1,CAWSKGANTEAFF
TRBV29-1,TRBJ2-3,CSVLGTGESTDTQYF
TRBV9,TRBJ2-4,CASSVSGNIQYF
TRBV5-6,TRBJ2-1,CASSLIGAGGQNEQFF
TRBV9,TRBJ2-1,CASSPRSGGYNEQFF
TRBV7-2,TRBJ2-7,CASSRGQASGEQYF
TRBV28,TRBJ2-4,CASSPPTGMVHIQYF
TRBV7-9,TRBJ1-2,CASSPGAENYGYTF
TRBV4-3,TRBJ2-1,CASSRDRGTYNEQFF
TRBV5-4,TRBJ1-1,CASIPSPGVNTEAFF
TRBV9,TRBJ2-3,CASSVLGEPSTDTQYF
TRBV5-1,TRBJ2-5,CASSLGLAGDQETQYF
TRBV27,TRBJ1-4,CASSGGHSAAKLFF
TRBV9,TRBJ2-1,CASSGRPRGNEQFF
TRBV6-5,TRBJ1-2,CASRPQGRRVYGYTF
TRBV9,TRBJ2-2,CASSAMGQANTGELFF
TRBV4-3,TRBJ2-1,CASSQEDRANEQFF
TRBV18,TRBJ2-6,CASSFSPYSGANVLTF
TRBV9,TRBJ1-3,CASSVGETNTIYF
TRBV10-3,TRBJ1-1,CAISGNKNTEAFF
TRBV29-1,TRBJ2-3,CSVFGGNVVDTQYF
TRBV7-2,TRBJ2-3,CASSLAGATDTQYF
TRBV2,TRBJ2-1,CASRQSNEQFF
TRBV7-2,TRBJ2-3,CASSLGGLGTDTQYF
TRBV25-1,TRBJ1-1,CASSGSGGTEAFF
TRBV6-5,TRBJ2-7,CASSYSSRGAGEQYF
TRBV29-1,TRBJ2-3,CSVVGLVRGSADTQYF
TRBV5-6,TRBJ1-2,CASSLLAVSSYGYTF